This is a list of T cell receptor beta chains from one sample in a study of molecular identifiers for immune sequencing clone quantification. MiXCR, applied by TCRdb to the PCR reads, yields one record per CDR3 protein. Of 400,000 to 600,000 distinct CDR3 sequences in the sample, 20% to 25% were seen once. The sequenced sample was naive CD8+ T cells from blood, with Jurkat cell RNA spiked in. The source is a human donor in good health. Some libraries in this study had Jurkat cell RNA spiked in. Each CDR3 is given with its conserved first and last residue. D genes are given only for firm matches. For some rows the clone size is stated as once, few or many, or as a class when expanded; others skip it.

TRBV12-3/TRBV12-4,TRBJ2-7,few,NA,CASSLGGEADEQYF,TGTGCCAGCAGTTTAGGGGGGGAGGCTGACGAGCAGTACTTC
TRBV7-9,TRBJ2-6,many,TRBD2,CASRSPGLAGGLNPGANVLTF,TGTGCCAGCAGATCACCGGGACTAGCGGGGGGGCTGAATCCTGGGGCCAACGTCCTGACTTTC
TRBV27,TRBJ2-2,NA,NA,CASSIPYTGELFF,TGTGCCAGCAGTATCCCGTACACCGGGGAGCTGTTTTTT
TRBV5-1,TRBJ1-2,NA,NA,CAGSLESGYGYTF,TGCGCCGGCAGCTTGGAGTCGGGCTATGGCTACACCTTC
TRBV20-1,TRBJ1-1,NA,NA,CSARDLQGLGTEAFF,TGCAGTGCTAGAGATTTGCAGGGGCTGGGCACTGAAGCTTTCTTT
TRBV27,TRBJ2-6,NA,NA,CASSLHSGANVLTF,TGTGCCAGCAGTTTACACTCTGGGGCCAACGTCCTGACTTTC
TRBV20-1,TRBJ2-5,NA,TRBD1,CSAPNRLDRSRETQYF,TGCAGTGCTCCGAATCGATTGGACAGGTCCAGAGAGACCCAGTACTTC
TRBV29-1,TRBJ2-1,few,TRBD1,CSVRQGHYNEQFF,TGCAGCGTTCGACAGGGCCACTACAATGAGCAGTTCTTC
TRBV4-1,TRBJ2-6,NA,NA,CASRADLTGANVLTF,TGCGCCAGCAGGGCGGACTTAACTGGGGCCAACGTCCTGACTTTC
TRBV29-1,TRBJ2-3,many,NA,CSTDGGSTDTQYF,TGCAGCACTGACGGGGGAAGCACAGATACGCAGTATTTT
TRBV28,TRBJ1-1,NA,NA,CASTTPWDTEAFF,TGTGCCAGCACTACCCCGTGGGACACTGAAGCTTTCTTT
TRBV7-9,TRBJ1-5,few,NA,CASSSTTSNQPQHF,TGTGCCAGCAGCTCAACTACTTCAAATCAGCCCCAGCATTTT
TRBV29-1,TRBJ2-3,many,NA,CSVEGDALSPDTQYF,TGCAGCGTTGAAGGGGACGCACTGAGTCCAGATACGCAGTATTTT
TRBV4-1,TRBJ1-5,many,NA,CASSQEQDQPQHF,TGCGCCAGCAGCCAGGAACAAGATCAGCCCCAGCATTTT
TRBV27,TRBJ1-5,few,NA,CASSLQGSNNQPQHF,TGTGCCAGCAGTTTACAGGGGTCGAACAATCAGCCCCAGCATTTT
TRBV4-3,TRBJ2-1,many,NA,CASSQVQGVASQFF,TGCGCCAGCAGCCAAGTCCAAGGGGTAGCTTCTCAGTTCTTC
TRBV7-9,TRBJ2-7,many,NA,CASSYTREWPYEQYF,TGTGCCAGCAGCTATACCCGGGAGTGGCCCTACGAGCAGTACTTC
TRBV27,TRBJ1-1,few,NA,CASSFSGDAEAFF,TGTGCCAGCAGTTTTTCGGGGGACGCGGAAGCTTTCTTT
TRBV11-2,TRBJ2-1,few,NA,CASSFVLGRNNEQFF,TGTGCCAGCAGCTTTGTACTTGGTAGGAACAATGAGCAGTTCTTC
TRBV9,TRBJ2-1,many,NA,CASSDPYNEQFF,TGTGCCAGCAGTGACCCCTACAATGAGCAGTTCTTC
TRBV7-3,TRBJ1-1,many,NA,CASSSPGVNTEAFF,TGTGCCAGCAGCTCACCAGGGGTAAACACTGAAGCTTTCTTT
TRBV19,TRBJ1-4,few,NA,CASIDSLNEKLFF,TGTGCCAGTATCGACAGCCTTAATGAAAAACTGTTTTTT
TRBV27,TRBJ2-7,many,NA,CASSLTGSEQYF,TGTGCCAGCAGCCTAACAGGGTCCGAGCAGTACTTC
TRBV4-3,TRBJ2-1,few,NA,CASSHLFLATLNNEQFF,TGCGCCAGCAGCCATCTATTTCTAGCTACTTTAAACAATGAGCAGTTCTTC
TRBV7-7,TRBJ2-2,many,NA,CASSFEGAGELFF,TGTGCTAGCAGCTTCGAGGGGGCCGGGGAGCTGTTTTTT
TRBV5-5,TRBJ1-1,many,NA,CASSPTGSEAFF,TGTGCCAGCAGCCCGACAGGTTCTGAAGCTTTCTTT
TRBV29-1,TRBJ2-3,many,TRBD2,CSVERRGSATDTQYF,TGCAGCGTTGAGCGGCGCGGGAGCGCCACAGATACGCAGTATTTT